This TCR beta chain comes out of a study of blood T cell repertoires in COVID-19. Study in general: Acute-phase and convalescent COVID-19 samples originated in the United States, Italy and Spain.

Profiled with immunoSEQ multiplex PCR; TCRdb holds only in-frame clones, not every one. The sample lists some 220,000 clones; approximately 80% were seen once. V was shortened by 1 base and J by 6 bases, with 4 bases between the two germline ends. Germline CDR1 is SEHNR and CDR2 is FQNEAQ (reference sequence). This CDR3 region has 12 residues. Material: peripheral blood. The rearrangement uses TRBV7-9 and TRBJ1-5, with unresolved D. This TCR derives from a human donor in a cohort sampled during active COVID-19. CDR3 nucleotide sequence: TGTGCCAGCAGCTTAGAGAGTCAGCCCCAGCATTTT. It encodes CASSLESQPQHF.